This T cell receptor (beta chain) derives from a study of blood T cell repertoires in COVID-19. Looking at the study overall: Sites in the United States, Italy and Spain provided acute and convalescent COVID-19 samples.

TCRdb keeps only in-frame clones here, not all; method: immunoSEQ multiplex PCR. Here the sample spans 250,000 to 350,000 clones, around 88% being singletons. CDR3 length: 14 residues. Germline V gene lookup returns CDR1 MNHEY and CDR2 SVGAGI. Trimming removed 6 bases at V and 0 bases at J, with 9 bases between. The V and J genes are TRBV6-5 and TRBJ2-4, with D unresolved. The clonotype was recovered from a man aged 25 to 40 with acute or convalescent COVID-19. Sequencing was done on a sample of peripheral blood. Here the CDR3 reads CASRPAGAKNIQYF. For the CDR3, the DNA is TGTGCCAGCAGGCCGGCAGGAGCCAAAAACATTCAGTACTTC.